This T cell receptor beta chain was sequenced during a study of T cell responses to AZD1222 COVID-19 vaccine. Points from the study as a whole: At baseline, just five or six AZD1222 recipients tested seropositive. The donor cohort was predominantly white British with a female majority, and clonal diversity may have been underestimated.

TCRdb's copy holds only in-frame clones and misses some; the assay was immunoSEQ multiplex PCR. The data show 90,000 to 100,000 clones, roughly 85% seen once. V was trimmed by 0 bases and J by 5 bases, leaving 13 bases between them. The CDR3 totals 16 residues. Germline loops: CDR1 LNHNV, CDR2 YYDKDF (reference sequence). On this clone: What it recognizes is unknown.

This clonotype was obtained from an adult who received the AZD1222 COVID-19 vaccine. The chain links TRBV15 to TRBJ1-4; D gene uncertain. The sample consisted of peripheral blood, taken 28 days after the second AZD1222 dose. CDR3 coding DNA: TGTGCCACCAGCAGAGATCGCCCCGGCGCCAATGAAAAACTGTTTTTT. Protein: CATSRDRPGANEKLFF.